The 32 T cell receptor beta chains below come from one sample, sequenced in a study of T cells expressing NK-cell markers. TCRdb re-called the 5' RACE reads and shows each CDR3 protein once, DNA omitted. This repertoire includes some 410,000 distinct CDR3 sequences. The source material was blood T cells: a sorted CD56 or NKG2C T cell subset, CD4+ or CD8+ T cells, or bulk PBMC T cells (not recorded which). Receptors were obtained from a woman aged 18 to 75 in good health.

The J gene is TRBJ2-1, the V gene TRBV7-2; the TCRdb D gene call, TRBD2, has no DNA to confirm it. The germline V gene encodes CDR1 SGHTA and CDR2 FQGNSA. There are 14 residues in the CDR3. CDR3 in amino acids: CASSRLRRENEQFF.

The chain recombines TRBV14 with TRBJ2-2. This CDR3 comprises 16 residues. Looked up from germline, CDR1 is SGHDN and CDR2 is FVKESK. This CDR3 is CASSPPSGSNTGELFF.

V usage is TRBV4-2 and J usage is TRBJ1-5; TCRdb's assignment of TRBD1 cannot be checked, as there is no DNA. The CDR3 covers 16 residues. CDR1 is LGHNA and CDR2 is YNFKEQ in the germline V gene. CDR3 protein: CASSQDGASKNQPQHF.

The V and J genes are TRBV6-5 and TRBJ2-1; TCRdb calls TRBD2, which cannot be checked without DNA. Germline loops: CDR1 MNHEY, CDR2 SVGAGI. The CDR3 consists of 15 residues. CDR3: CASSFIAGGRNEQFF.

This chain links TRBV7-7 with TRBJ2-1; TCRdb lists TRBD1, though no DNA is available to test this call. Looked up from germline, CDR1 is SSHAT and CDR2 is FNYEAQ (reference sequence). There are 16 residues in the CDR3. CDR3 protein: CASSDIGGSLGSEQFF. The full variable domain, in which reference TRBV7-7 and TRBJ2-1 provide the parts outside the CDR3, is GAGVSQSPRYKVTKRGQDVTLRCDPISSHATLYWYQQALGQGPEFLTYFNYEAQPDKSGLPSDRFSAERPEGSISTLTIQRTEQRDSAMYRCASSDIGGSLGSEQFFGPGTRLTVL.

The chain is built from TRBV5-6 and TRBJ1-2; lacking DNA, the TRBD1 call made by TCRdb goes unchecked. The germline CDR1 and CDR2 sequences are SGHDT and YYEEEE. There are 15 residues in the CDR3. The CDR3 spells CASSLSDRRAEGYTF.

This chain connects TRBV6-1 to TRBJ2-7; lacking DNA, the TRBD2 call made by TCRdb goes unchecked. Per germline, CDR1 MNHNS and CDR2 SASEGT. This CDR3 has 13 amino acids. The CDR3 loop is CASSSSGTLEQYF.

V gene TRBV7-3 combines with J gene TRBJ1-1; TCRdb designates TRBD1, a call that cannot be tested without DNA. Looked up from germline, CDR1 is SGHTA and CDR2 is FQGTGA. This CDR3 spans 16 amino acids. This CDR3 reads CASSLKGRSANTEAFF.

The V gene is TRBV28, the J gene TRBJ2-7; TCRdb's assignment of TRBD1 cannot be checked, as there is no DNA. The germline V gene has CDR1 MDHEN and CDR2 SYDVKM. CDR3 size: 14 residues. The CDR3 spells CASRRPGQLGEPYF.

This chain uses TRBV7-6 with TRBJ1-1. CDR3 length: 15 residues. CDR1 and CDR2 from the germline V gene are SGHVS and FNYEAQ. The chain's CDR3 is CASSLEGGQNTEAFF. Supplemented by reference TRBV7-6 and TRBJ1-1, the full variable domain reads GAGVSQSPRYKVTKRGQDVALRCDPISGHVSLYWYRQALGQGPEFLTYFNYEAQQDKSGLPNDRFSAERPEGSISTLTIQRTEQRDSAMYRCASSLEGGQNTEAFFGQGTRLTVV.

The chain employs TRBV6-5 and TRBJ1-3. Germline V gene data show CDR1 as MNHEY and CDR2 as SVGAGI. The CDR3 contains 15 residues. The CDR3 sequence is CASSYSGGTGNTIYF.

This sequence joins TRBV7-2 and TRBJ1-2; TCRdb gives TRBD1 as the D gene, but with no DNA this cannot be confirmed. The CDR3 runs 13 residues. Germline V gene sequence: CDR1 SGHTA, CDR2 FQGNSA. The CDR3 here is CASSQTVDYGYTF.

The rearrangement uses TRBV6-1 and TRBJ1-5; TCRdb calls TRBD1, which cannot be checked without DNA. CDR1 MNHNS and CDR2 SASEGT come from the germline V gene. CDR3 length: 14 residues. This CDR3 reads CASTEKGFYQPQHF.

This chain joins TRBV4-3 and TRBJ2-3. CDR1 and CDR2 (germline): LGHNA, YSLEER. CDR3 size: 15 residues. The CDR3 here is CASSQDRQLADTQYF.

The rearrangement joins TRBV18 to TRBJ2-5; there is no DNA to check the TCRdb D call of TRBD1. Germline CDR1 is KGHSH and CDR2 is LQKENI. The CDR3 spans 14 residues. The CDR3 loop reads CASSPGTAQETQYF. Full variable domain (remainder filled in from reference TRBV18 and TRBJ2-5): NAGVMQNPRHLVRRRGQEARLRCSPMKGHSHVYWYRQLPEEGLKFMVYLQKENIIDESGMPKERFSAEFPKEGPSILRIQQVVRGDSAAYFCASSPGTAQETQYFGPGTRLLVL.

The chain joins TRBV20-1 to TRBJ2-2. The V gene's germline CDR1 is DFQATT and CDR2 SNEGSKA (reference sequence). The CDR3 runs 12 residues. CDR3 in amino acids: CSASPTTGELFF.

The chain links TRBV4-2 to TRBJ1-2. Germline CDR1 LGHNA, CDR2 YNFKEQ. CDR3 length equals 14 residues. The CDR3 loop reads CASSLDLRRYGYTF.

This CDR3 is CASSQGGTTGDTQYF. The V and J genes are TRBV4-3 and TRBJ2-3; no DNA is available, so the TRBD1 call from TCRdb remains unchecked. Germline V lookup: CDR1 LGHNA, CDR2 YSLEER. The CDR3 has 15 amino acids.

The rearrangement links TRBV27 to TRBJ2-2; the TCRdb D gene call, TRBD2, has no DNA to confirm it. CDR3 size: 18 residues. Germline loops: CDR1 MNHEY, CDR2 SMNVEV (reference sequence). CDR3 sequence reads: CASSLFNPGLANTGELFF.

CDR3 sequence reads: CATSELPGQGYNEQFF. V and J are TRBV24-1 and TRBJ2-1; TCRdb calls TRBD1, which cannot be checked without DNA. The CDR3 extends over 16 amino acids. The germline V gene encodes CDR1 KGHDR and CDR2 SFDVKD.

J is TRBJ2-7 and V is TRBV6-2 or TRBV6-3; with no DNA, the TCRdb D assignment of TRBD1 cannot be verified. The CDR3 is 17 amino acids. Germline CDR1 reads MNHEY; CDR2 reads SVGEGT. The CDR3 spells CASSRKPHRISSYEQYF.

The CDR3 reads CASSLDGDRGRIGELFF. The chain employs TRBV27 and TRBJ2-2; checking the TCRdb D call of TRBD1 is not possible without DNA. Germline V gives CDR1 MNHEY, CDR2 SMNVEV (reference sequence). This CDR3 contains 17 residues.

The V and J genes are TRBV20-1 and TRBJ2-5; there is no DNA to check the TCRdb D call of TRBD2. This CDR3 has 13 amino acids. Germline V gene data show CDR1 as DFQATT and CDR2 as SNEGSKA (reference sequence). The CDR3 reads CSASSLAGETQYF.

The gene calls are TRBV2 and TRBJ1-6. The germline V gene encodes CDR1 SNHLY and CDR2 FYNNEI. The CDR3 sequence is 16 residues long. The CDR3 reads CASSESGSSYNSPLHF.

The V gene is TRBV5-5, the J gene TRBJ1-3; there is no DNA to check the TCRdb D call of TRBD1. The CDR3 sequence is 16 residues long. Germline V gene lookup returns CDR1 SGHKS and CDR2 YYEKEE (reference sequence). CDR3 protein: CASSLATGLSGNTIYF.

This chain uses TRBV5-1 with TRBJ2-2. The CDR3 is 12 amino acids. Germline V lookup: CDR1 SGHRS, CDR2 YFSETQ. Here the CDR3 reads CASSVQYGELFF.

This chain joins TRBV7-9 and TRBJ1-1; TCRdb's D call, TRBD1, is unchecked because there is no DNA. Per the germline V gene, CDR1 is SEHNR and CDR2 is FQNEAQ (reference sequence). The CDR3 is 16 residues long. This CDR3 is CASSLGVQAKNTEAFF.

This rearrangement joins TRBV4-3 to TRBJ2-5; TCRdb's D call of TRBD2 is untestable without DNA. CDR3 length: 16 amino acids. Per germline, CDR1 LGHNA and CDR2 YSLEER. The CDR3: CASSQEGAGVGKTQYF.

V is TRBV20-1 and J is TRBJ2-3; checking the TCRdb D call of TRBD1 is not possible without DNA. The CDR3 loop spans 14 amino acids. Germline CDR1 reads DFQATT; CDR2 reads SNEGSKA (reference sequence). CDR3 protein: CSALKRGPTDTQYF.

This chain links TRBV5-1 with TRBJ2-7; TCRdb picks TRBD1, but there is no DNA to check that call. This CDR3 contains 15 residues. CDR1 SGHRS and CDR2 YFSETQ come from the germline V gene. CDR3: CASSPGTGSPYEQYF.

The chain combines TRBV20-1 with TRBJ2-1; the D gene TCRdb calls, TRBD1, cannot be checked with no DNA. Looked up from germline, CDR1 is DFQATT and CDR2 is SNEGSKA (reference sequence). This CDR3 contains 14 residues. CDR3 residues: CSASGRAGANEQFF.

The rearrangement uses TRBV11-2 and TRBJ2-1; TCRdb returns TRBD2, unconfirmable since there is no DNA. Germline values: CDR1 SGHAT, CDR2 FQNNGV. This CDR3 contains 14 residues. The CDR3 is CASSSVTSGGEQFF.